The sequence of this T cell receptor (beta chain) was determined in a study of CD8 T cells in Susac syndrome. Overall study: Blood was drawn from patients with Susac syndrome. At that point, they were therapy-naive, on corticosteroids, or on intravenous immunoglobulin alone.

cDNA came from approximately 0.5 to 1 ug RNA primed by random hexamers. Each CDR3 protein gets one entry after TCRdb re-called the immunoSEQ multiplex PCR reads with MiXCR. This table has some 250,000 distinct CDR3 sequences, 90% to 97% appearing once. Germline trimming cut 6 bases from V and 3 bases from J; bases unmatched to any gene: 10. The CDR3 contains 15 residues. Germline loops: CDR1 DFQATT, CDR2 SNEGSKA (reference sequence). V gene TRBV20-1 combines with J gene TRBJ2-3; 9 bases are shared with TRBD2. Sample: CD4+ T cells from PBMCs. The origin of this receptor is a human donor with Susac syndrome. DNA of the CDR3: TGCAGTGCCCGACCTAGCGGGACGGGTACAGATACGCAGTATTTT. Protein: CSARPSGTGTDTQYF.